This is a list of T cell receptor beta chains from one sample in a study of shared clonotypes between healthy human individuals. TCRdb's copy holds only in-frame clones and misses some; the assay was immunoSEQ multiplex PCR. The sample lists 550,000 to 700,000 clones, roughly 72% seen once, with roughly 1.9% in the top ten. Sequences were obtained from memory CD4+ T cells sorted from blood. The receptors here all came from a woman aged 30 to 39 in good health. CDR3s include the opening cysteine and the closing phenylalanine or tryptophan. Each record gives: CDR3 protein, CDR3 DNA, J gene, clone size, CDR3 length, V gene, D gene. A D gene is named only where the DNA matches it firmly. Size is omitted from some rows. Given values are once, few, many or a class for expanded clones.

CSADRRNEQFF	TGCAGTGCAGACCGTCGAAATGAGCAGTTCTTC	TRBJ2-1	.	11	TRBV20-1	.
CAWSSGTRGSEQFF	TGTGCCTGGAGCTCCGGGACTAGGGGGAGTGAGCAGTTCTTC	TRBJ2-1	.	14	TRBV30	TRBD2
CASSFQREGLGIQYF	TGTGCCAGCAGCTTTCAGCGGGAGGGCCTAGGCATTCAGTACTTC	TRBJ2-4	few	15	TRBV13	TRBD2
CASSFGLGGTEAFF	TGCGCCAGCAGCTTCGGACTCGGGGGAACTGAAGCTTTCTTT	TRBJ1-1	.	14	TRBV5-1	.
CASSPGGSYNEQFF	TGTGCCAGCAGCCCAGGCGGCTCCTACAATGAGCAGTTCTTC	TRBJ2-1	.	14	TRBV28	.
CASSQGWSGSTDTQYF	TGCGCCAGCAGCCAAGGTTGGAGCGGAAGCACAGATACGCAGTATTTT	TRBJ2-3	few	16	TRBV4-1	.
CASLGTGVNEQYF	TGTGCCAGCCTTGGGACAGGCGTAAACGAGCAGTACTTC	TRBJ2-7	.	13	TRBV25-1	TRBD1
CASSQRQGRNTEAFF	TGTGCCAGCAGCCAGAGACAGGGGCGGAACACTGAAGCTTTCTTT	TRBJ1-1	.	15	TRBV4-2	TRBD1
CASSGGSPRSNQPQHF	TGTGCCAGTAGTGGGGGCAGTCCGAGGAGCAATCAGCCCCAGCATTTT	TRBJ1-5	.	16	TRBV19	.
CASSPTGGGNAEAFF	TGTGCCAGTAGCCCAACCGGAGGGGGCAACGCTGAAGCTTTCTTT	TRBJ1-1	.	15	TRBV19	TRBD1
CASSGWASGMAGANVLTF	TGTGCCAGCAGTGGGTGGGCTAGCGGGATGGCTGGGGCCAACGTCCTGACTTTC	TRBJ2-6	.	18	TRBV2	TRBD2
CASSLDRFSLAGSTDTQYF	TGTGCCAGCAGCTTAGATCGTTTTTCGCTAGCGGGATCCACAGATACGCAGTATTTT	TRBJ2-3	.	19	TRBV7-9	TRBD2
CASSPYRGENTEAFF	TGTGCCAGCTCACCATACAGGGGGGAGAACACTGAAGCTTTCTTT	TRBJ1-1	.	15	TRBV18	TRBD1
CASSQERNSYEQYF	TGCGCCAGCAGCCAAGAGAGGAACAGCTACGAGCAGTACTTC	TRBJ2-7	.	14	TRBV4-1	.
CASSLGQDTDTQYF	TGCGCCAGCAGCCTCGGACAGGACACAGATACGCAGTATTTT	TRBJ2-3	few	14	TRBV5-1	TRBD1
CARTGTEYNEQFF	TGTGCCAGAACCGGGACAGAATACAATGAGCAGTTCTTC	TRBJ2-1	.	13	TRBV6-4	TRBD1
CASSPSGNTGELFF	TGTGCCAGCAGCCCTAGCGGGAACACCGGGGAGCTGTTTTTT	TRBJ2-2	.	14	TRBV6-5	TRBD2
CATSREDRMNTEAFF	TGTGCCACCAGCAGAGAGGACAGAATGAACACTGAAGCTTTCTTT	TRBJ1-1	once	15	TRBV15	.
CASSPRQGWTGELFF	TGTGCCAGCAGTCCTCGACAGGGCTGGACCGGGGAGCTGTTTTTT	TRBJ2-2	.	15	TRBV28	TRBD1
CASSVLAVSTDTQYF	TGCGCCAGCAGTGTTCTAGCGGTCAGCACAGATACGCAGTATTTT	TRBJ2-3	many	15	TRBV10-1	TRBD2
CASSTATGYQETQYF	TGTGCCAGCAGTACAGCGACTGGGTACCAAGAGACCCAGTACTTC	TRBJ2-5	.	15	TRBV7-2	.
CASSFPSGNTGELFF	TGTGCCAGCAGCTTCCCCAGCGGCAACACCGGGGAGCTGTTTTTT	TRBJ2-2	.	15	TRBV5-6	.
CASSSGREGSYEQYF	TGTGCCAGCAGCTCGGGGCGGGAGGGCTCCTACGAGCAGTACTTC	TRBJ2-7	.	15	TRBV6-6	TRBD2
CASSVSVVAEAFF	TGTGCCAGCAGCGTATCCGTCGTGGCTGAAGCTTTCTTT	TRBJ1-1	.	13	TRBV9	.
CASSEVAPSYNEQFF	TGTGCCAGCAGTGAAGTAGCGCCCTCCTACAATGAGCAGTTCTTC	TRBJ2-1	.	15	TRBV2	.
CASSIATGWEQYF	TGTGCCAGTAGTATAGCGACAGGGTGGGAGCAGTACTTC	TRBJ2-7	.	13	TRBV19	TRBD1
CASSSAGVYNEQFF	TGTGCCAGCAGCTCAGCGGGAGTTTACAATGAGCAGTTCTTC	TRBJ2-1	.	14	TRBV7-2	TRBD2
CASSTPQGQTQYF	TGTGCCAGCAGCACACCACAGGGGCAGACCCAGTACTTC	TRBJ2-5	.	13	TRBV7-9	TRBD1
CASGRGAYSEQFF	TGTGCCAGTGGGCGGGGGGCGTATAGTGAGCAGTTCTTC	TRBJ2-1	.	13	TRBV9	TRBD2
CASIEGAQTQYF	TGTGCCAGCATTGAGGGGGCCCAGACCCAGTACTTC	TRBJ2-5	once	12	TRBV6-5	TRBD1
CASSPTGILVQPQHF	TGTGCCAGCAGTCCTACAGGGATTTTAGTCCAGCCCCAGCATTTT	TRBJ1-5	.	15	TRBV28	.
CASSVGRKGTDTQYF	TGTGCCAGCAGCGTAGGCAGGAAAGGAACAGATACGCAGTATTTT	TRBJ2-3	.	15	TRBV9	.
CASSLAGTSGQETQYF	TGCGCCAGCAGCTTGGCCGGGACTAGCGGCCAAGAGACCCAGTACTTC	TRBJ2-5	few	16	TRBV5-1	TRBD2
CASSPQGARNQPQHF	TGTGCCAGCAGTCCTCAGGGGGCCCGCAATCAGCCCCAGCATTTT	TRBJ1-5	.	15	TRBV28	TRBD1
CASSVVGGGYTF	TGTGCCAGCAGCGTAGTGGGGGGCGGCTACACCTTC	TRBJ1-2	.	12	TRBV9	.
CASSPPQYF	TGTGCCAGCAGCCCCCCCCAGTACTTC	TRBJ2-5	.	9	TRBV7-8	.
CASSLLTTNTGELFF	TGTGCCAGCAGTTTACTTACTACGAACACCGGGGAGCTGTTTTTT	TRBJ2-2	.	15	TRBV28	.
CASSSTGTVYGYTF	TGTGCCAGCAGTTCTACCGGGACAGTCTATGGCTACACCTTC	TRBJ1-2	.	14	TRBV10-3	TRBD1
CASSPLGQRQETQYF	TGCGCCAGCAGCCCCTTAGGCCAGAGGCAAGAGACCCAGTACTTC	TRBJ2-5	many	15	TRBV4-1	.
CASSGGQGYNEQFF	TGTGCCAGCAGTGGAGGTCAGGGGTACAATGAGCAGTTCTTC	TRBJ2-1	.	14	TRBV2	.
CASSESDVSGNTIYF	TGTGCCAGCAGTGAAAGCGACGTCTCTGGAAACACCATATATTTT	TRBJ1-3	.	15	TRBV6-1	.
CAWSGGTGEGQPQHF	TGTGCCTGGAGTGGCGGGACAGGGGAAGGTCAGCCCCAGCATTTT	TRBJ1-5	few	15	TRBV30	TRBD1
CASSEDRLAGAHEQYF	TGTGCCAGCAGTGAAGATAGGCTAGCGGGAGCCCACGAGCAGTACTTC	TRBJ2-7	.	16	TRBV2	TRBD2
CASSENRASGTYEQYF	TGTGCCAGCAGTGAAAACCGGGCTAGCGGGACATACGAGCAGTACTTC	TRBJ2-7	few	16	TRBV25-1	TRBD2